The 25 T cell receptor beta chains listed next were all sequenced from one sample in a study of cytomegalovirus exposure and HLA in healthy donors. 60 Vbeta and 13 Jbeta primers were used in PCR. Profiled with immunoSEQ multiplex PCR; TCRdb holds only in-frame clones, not every one. The data show under 200,000 clones, less than 80% seen once. Input material: PBMCs. These TCRs come from a woman between 35 and 50 years old in good health and CMV-seronegative.

The chain employs TRBV6-1 and TRBJ2-7, with D perhaps matching TRBD2 (6 bases). The CDR3 totals 11 residues. V shed 8 bases and J shed 3 bases, with 8 bases lying between them. CDR1 and CDR2 (germline): MNHNS, SASEGT. The CDR3 nucleotides read TGTGCCAGCGGGACTCTCTACGAGCAGTACTTC. Amino acids: CASGTLYEQYF.

The count of this clone is one. V is TRBV7-8 and J is TRBJ2-7; 10 nucleotides align to TRBD1. Trimming removed 5 bases from V and 6 bases from J; junction bases left unmatched: 7. The CDR3 is 14 residues long. Germline V gives CDR1 SGHVS, CDR2 FQNEAQ. CDR3 protein: CASSPRQGASEQYF. DNA for the CDR3: TGTGCCAGCAGCCCCCGACAGGGGGCGAGCGAGCAGTACTTC.

This chain uses TRBV19 with TRBJ2-7; TRBD1 matches 10 bases. J was trimmed by 6 bases and V by 6 bases; bases with no gene match: 17. The CDR3 extends over 17 amino acids. The germline V gene has CDR1 LNHDA and CDR2 SQIVND (reference sequence). CDR3: CASRSRDRGPVALEQYF. The DNA for the CDR3 is TGTGCCAGTAGAAGCCGGGACAGGGGTCCAGTGGCGCTCGAGCAGTACTTC. The complete variable domain, with remaining parts taken from reference TRBV19 and TRBJ2-7, reads DGGITQSPKYLFRKEGQNVTLSCEQNLNHDAMYWYRQDPGQGLRLIYYSQIVNDFQKGDIAEGYSVSREKKESFPLTVTSAQKNPTAFYLCASRSRDRGPVALEQYFGPGTRLTVT.

The rearrangement joins TRBV30 to TRBJ1-1, with 7 bases aligning to TRBD1. The J segment lost 5 bases and the V segment lost 6 bases, leaving 9 bases of the junction unmatched. Germline loops: CDR1 GTSNPN, CDR2 SVGIG (reference sequence). The CDR3 is 13 residues long. CDR3 DNA: TGTGCCTGCGCCCTGAGGGGGCGAACTGAAGCTTTCTTT. It encodes CACALRGRTEAFF.

Only one count was recorded for this clone. The chain uses TRBV27 and TRBJ2-5, with a possible D match to TRBD1 (7 bases). The germline gives CDR1 MNHEY, CDR2 SMNVEV (reference sequence). Trimming removed 5 bases at V and 0 bases at J, with 16 bases between. This CDR3 has 16 amino acids. In nucleotides, the CDR3 is TGTGCCAGCAGTCCGACAGGGATAGCGGACCAAGAGACCCAGTACTTC. It specifies CASSPTGIADQETQYF.

This clone was observed a single time. The chain is built from TRBV28 and TRBJ1-1; the match to TRBD1 covers 8 bases. V shed 5 bases and J 7 bases; nucleotides not matched to a gene: 12. The CDR3 runs 15 residues. Looked up from germline, CDR1 is MDHEN and CDR2 is SYDVKM. The CDR3 DNA is TGTGCCAGCAGTCCCGGACAGGGAGGGAGTGGTGAAGCTTTCTTT. Translating gives CASSPGQGGSGEAFF.

The chain recombines TRBV18 with TRBJ2-2, with 8 bases identical to TRBD2. The CDR3 has 16 residues. The V and J ends lost 0 bases and 2 bases, in that order; junction bases with no gene match: 2. Per the germline V gene, CDR1 is KGHSH and CDR2 is LQKENI. In DNA, the CDR3 is TGTGCCAGCTCACCACCGAGCGGGAGAAACACCGGGGAGCTGTTTTTT. Its translation is CASSPPSGRNTGELFF. The full variable domain, rest sourced from reference TRBV18 and TRBJ2-2, is NAGVMQNPRHLVRRRGQEARLRCSPMKGHSHVYWYRQLPEEGLKFMVYLQKENIIDESGMPKERFSAEFPKEGPSILRIQQVVRGDSAAYFCASSPPSGRNTGELFFGEGSRLTVL.

The chain employs TRBV15 and TRBJ2-7; 11 bases line up with TRBD1. With 3 bases clipped from V and 3 bases from J, the junction kept 7 bases outside the gene matches. Germline V gene data show CDR1 as LNHNV and CDR2 as YYDKDF (reference sequence). The CDR3 runs 16 residues. Here the CDR3 DNA reads TGTGCCACCAGCAGGGGCGGCGGGACAGGGGGCTACGAGCAGTACTTC. Protein sequence: CATSRGGGTGGYEQYF.

V and J are TRBV11-2 and TRBJ2-3; D unclear. V lost 0 bases to trimming and J lost 4 bases, with 5 bases between them. The CDR3 is 13 amino acids. The germline V gene encodes CDR1 SGHAT and CDR2 FQNNGV. This chain's CDR3 is CASSLDPADTQYF. CDR3 nucleotide sequence: TGTGCCAGCAGCTTAGATCCGGCAGATACGCAGTATTTT.

This clone was observed once. The V call is TRBV4-3, the J call TRBJ2-1, with 7 bases matching TRBD1. CDR3 length equals 12 residues. With V trimmed by 3 bases and J by 8 bases, 1 base remained unmatched. Germline values: CDR1 LGHNA, CDR2 YSLEER. The CDR3 reads CASSHDRDEQFF. CDR3 nucleotide sequence: TGCGCCAGCAGCCACGACAGGGATGAGCAGTTCTTC.

V gene TRBV27 combines with J gene TRBJ1-1, with D uncertain. Per germline, CDR1 MNHEY and CDR2 SMNVEV (reference sequence). This CDR3 is built from 13 residues. V was trimmed by 3 bases and J by 4 bases, leaving 9 bases between them. DNA for the CDR3: TGTGCCAGCAGTTTTTCCGCGGGCACTGAAGCTTTCTTT. Amino acid sequence: CASSFSAGTEAFF.

The chain is built from TRBV28 and TRBJ1-2, with 9 bases aligning to TRBD1. This CDR3 comprises 15 residues. V was pared by 1 base and J by 5 bases, with 5 bases of the junction left unmatched. CDR1 is MDHEN, CDR2 SYDVKM, per germline. CDR3 amino acids: CASSLSTGGWYGYTF. The CDR3 bases are TGTGCCAGCAGTTTATCGACAGGGGGTTGGTATGGCTACACCTTC.

The chain carries TRBV6-1 and TRBJ1-5; D is possibly TRBD1 (5 bases). CDR1 and CDR2 from the germline V gene are MNHNS and SASEGT. The CDR3 runs 16 residues. Trimming stripped 0 bases from V and 7 bases from J, with 16 bases between. DNA for the CDR3: TGTGCCAGCAGTGAAGCGCAGGGTCCCCGGCGGCAGCCCCAGCATTTT. Amino acid sequence: CASSEAQGPRRQPQHF.

Details on this clone: At one end the junction does not follow the germline gene, possibly because of a read error. The gene calls are TRBV19 and TRBJ1-4; a possible D gene is TRBD1 (6 bases). Looked up from germline, CDR1 is LNHDA and CDR2 is SQIVND (reference sequence). This CDR3 has 11 amino acids. The CDR3 region is CASSISDTGFF. The CDR3, as DNA: TGTGCCAGTAGTATATCGGACACAGGGTTCTTT.

The chain carries TRBV7-2 and TRBJ2-7, with D possibly TRBD2 on 6 matching bases. V was cut by 5 bases and J by 3 bases, with 26 bases left in between. Germline CDR1 SGHTA, CDR2 FQGNSA. CDR3 length: 18 residues. CDR3 nucleotide sequence: TGTGCCAGCAGCCCAAGCAGGGCTGGGGGGTCCGGACACTACGAGCAGTACTTC. As protein: CASSPSRAGGSGHYEQYF.

The chain uses TRBV13 and TRBJ2-1; TRBD1 matches 11 bases. V was clipped by 5 bases and J by 3 bases; unmatched bases: 21. Germline CDR1 reads PRHDT; CDR2 reads FYEKMQ (reference sequence). The CDR3 length is 21 residues. CDR3 DNA sequence: TGTGCCAGCAGCAAACCTCCTCGGACAGGGGGCCGATTAAGGGTCTACAATGAGCAGTTCTTC. Amino acid sequence: CASSKPPRTGGRLRVYNEQFF.

This clone has just one count. The chain combines TRBV7-2 with TRBJ1-1, with 9 bases aligning to TRBD1. The CDR3 runs 16 residues. The germline CDR1 and CDR2 sequences are SGHTA and FQGNSA. The junction had 13 bases not matched to a gene; V was cut back by 5 bases and J by 6 bases. CDR3 nucleotide sequence: TGTGCCAGCAGCCCCGGACAGGGGTTGAATGCTGCTGAAGCTTTCTTT. Amino acid sequence: CASSPGQGLNAAEAFF.

The chain has TRBV7-8 and TRBJ2-5; the match to TRBD1 covers 10 bases. CDR1 SGHVS and CDR2 FQNEAQ come from the germline V gene. The CDR3 consists of 14 residues. V dropped 5 bases and J dropped 3; count of bases not matched to a gene: 3. Here the CDR3 reads CASSMTGGKETQYF. CDR3 sequence (DNA): TGTGCCAGCAGCATGACAGGGGGCAAAGAGACCCAGTACTTC.

The rearrangement joins TRBV5-6 to TRBJ2-7, with TRBD2 as a possible D gene (5 bases). The CDR3 contains 14 residues. Germline V CDR1 and CDR2: SGHDT, YYEEEE. Between the trimmed V and J ends, which lost 4 bases and 7 bases, there was a span of 18 bases. CDR3 protein: CASSLEGIAREQYF. As DNA, the CDR3 is TGTGCCAGCAGCCTAGAAGGGATAGCGAGAGAGCAGTACTTC.

J is TRBJ1-1 and V is TRBV4-1; possible D gene TRBD1, 5 bases. V was shortened by 4 bases and J by 1 base, with 13 bases between the two germline ends. Germline CDR1 is MGHRA and CDR2 is YSYEKL. The CDR3 consists of 15 residues. Written as DNA, the CDR3 is TGCGCCAGCAGCCTGACAGCCACAAGGAACACTGAAGCTTTCTTT. Its protein is CASSLTATRNTEAFF.

The chain uses TRBV7-9 and TRBJ1-1; no firm D call. The CDR3 covers 13 residues. The ends were cut back, 2 bases at V and 8 bases at J, with 12 bases in the middle. CDR1 SEHNR and CDR2 FQNEAQ come from the germline V gene (reference sequence). This CDR3 is CASSLQPQHEAFF. CDR3 sequence (DNA): TGTGCCAGCAGCTTACAGCCACAGCACGAAGCTTTCTTT.

Points on this clone: Because it lacks the conserved phenylalanine or tryptophan at the end, this CDR3 is likely a read error. Because the CDR3's place on the DNA is in doubt, the DNA is left out and the CDR3 is given as listed by TCRdb. CDR3 loop: CASSEAVTGPWG. This sequence joins TRBV2 and TRBJ1-2; TRBD1 reflects the table's D call only, with no check against the DNA. The length of the CDR3 is 12 amino acids, counting both ends. CDR1 and CDR2 (germline): SNHLY, FYNNEI.

The chain joins TRBV5-4 to TRBJ2-1; 11 bases are shared with TRBD2. Germline V CDR1 and CDR2: SGHNT, YYREEE (reference sequence). The V segment lost 2 bases and the J segment 7 bases; nucleotides outside the gene matches: 5. The CDR3 contains 15 residues. The CDR3 here is CASSFGTSGSNEQFF. The CDR3 DNA reads TGTGCCAGCAGCTTCGGAACTAGCGGGAGTAATGAGCAGTTCTTC.

The chain joins TRBV9 to TRBJ2-2; 9 bases map to TRBD1. The CDR3 is made up of 15 amino acids. The V and J ends lost 4 bases and 6 bases, in that order; junction bases with no gene match: 7. Germline V gives CDR1 SGDLS, CDR2 YYNGEE. Here the CDR3 DNA reads TGTGCCAGCAGCCCTCGGACAGGGGAAGCCGGGGAGCTGTTTTTT. Translated: CASSPRTGEAGELFF.

The J gene is TRBJ2-1, the V gene TRBV10-3; tentative D call: TRBD2 (6 bases). V gave up 2 bases and J gave up 0 bases, with 8 bases separating them. The CDR3 is 15 amino acids. The germline V gene has CDR1 ENHRY and CDR2 SYGVKD. In nucleotides, the CDR3 is TGTGCCATCAGTGAGCCAGCGGGCTCCTACAATGAGCAGTTCTTC. As protein: CAISEPAGSYNEQFF.